This T cell receptor (beta chain) was captured in a study of blood T cell repertoires in COVID-19. As for the study in general: Spain, Italy and the United States supplied samples that represented acute and convalescent COVID-19. Nucleic acid was either cDNA or gDNA, and it came from T cells, B-cell-depleted T cells, or PBMCs.

This clone was observed a handful of times. Per the authors' pipeline: Estimated nucleated cell counts came from reference gene primer amplification. Profiled with immunoSEQ multiplex PCR; TCRdb holds only in-frame clones, not every one. V and J calls and clone size come straight from that table; D and trimming were deduced from the DNA. Of 110,000 to 150,000 clones in the sample, more than 75% were seen once. The receptor was derived from a woman aged 45 to 65 with acute or convalescent COVID-19. Sequenced input: peripheral blood.

CDR3 bases: TGTGCCAGCAGCTTTCCAGGACAGGGGGACGGCGAGCAGTACTTC. Translating gives CASSFPGQGDGEQYF. The V gene is TRBV11-2, the J gene TRBJ2-7; TRBD1 matches 10 bases. The ends lost 3 bases at V and 6 bases at J; junction bases unmatched: 8. Germline V CDR1 and CDR2: SGHAT, FQNNGV. This CDR3 contains 15 residues.